These 27 T cell receptor beta chains came from one sample sequenced in a study of CD8 T cells in ankylosing spondylitis. These TCRs' antigens remain unknown. Whole-study findings and limits: Typical of ankylosing spondylitis blood, it appeared, was a TCR beta motif of eight highly homologous variants.

MiXCR, applied by TCRdb to the 5' RACE reads, yields one record per CDR3 protein. The data contain under 950,000 distinct CDR3 sequences, roughly 20% of them singletons. Sequences were obtained from blood, either unsorted or a sorted T cell fraction (not recorded which). Receptors originate from a male donor with ankylosing spondylitis.

This clonotype was counted only a few times. This rearrangement joins TRBV7-6 to TRBJ2-3; TRBD1 agrees at 7 bases. This CDR3 contains 13 residues. V gave up 8 bases and J gave up 2 bases; unmatched junction bases: 4. CDR1 and CDR2 (germline): SGHVS, FNYEAQ. The CDR3 protein is CASRDSNTDTQYF. Here the CDR3 DNA reads TGTGCCAGCCGGGACAGCAACACAGATACGCAGTATTTT. The variable domain in full, with the rest retrieved from reference TRBV7-6 and TRBJ2-3, is GAGVSQSPRYKVTKRGQDVALRCDPISGHVSLYWYRQALGQGPEFLTYFNYEAQQDKSGLPNDRFSAERPEGSISTLTIQRTEQRDSAMYRCASRDSNTDTQYFGPGTRLTVL.

The table lists this clonotype with a few counts. Without the conserved terminal phenylalanine or tryptophan, this CDR3 likely stems from a read error. This chain joins TRBV30 and TRBJ2-3; 7 bases are shared with TRBD1. The CDR3 covers 14 residues. Germline V lookup: CDR1 GTSNPN, CDR2 SVGIG (reference sequence). V dropped 6 bases and J dropped 6; count of bases not matched to a gene: 12. The CDR3 DNA reads TGTGCCTGCGAAAGAGGGGGCCCTGGGGATACGCAGTATTGT. It translates to CACERGGPGDTQYC.

The V call is TRBV7-9, the J call TRBJ2-7; D may be TRBD2 (6 bases). The V end was cut by 2 bases, the J end by 3 bases, with 14 bases between. CDR3 length equals 15 residues. The germline CDR1 and CDR2 sequences are SEHNR and FQNEAQ (reference sequence). CDR3 loop: CASSLQGGPDYEQYF. In DNA, the CDR3 is TGTGCCAGCAGCTTACAGGGAGGCCCAGACTACGAGCAGTACTTC.

The rearrangement links TRBV12-3 or TRBV12-4 to TRBJ2-7, with 11 bases lining up with TRBD2. The CDR3 is 14 residues long. The V gene end was trimmed by 5 bases and the J gene end by 4 bases; junction bases not matched to a gene: 4. CDR3 region: CASSKTSGAYEQYF. CDR3 sequence (DNA): TGTGCCAGCAGTAAGACTAGCGGGGCGTACGAGCAGTACTTC.

The gene calls are TRBV11-2 and TRBJ2-3, with 7 bases that match TRBD2. CDR1 and CDR2 (germline): SGHAT, FQNNGV. The CDR3 has 16 residues. The junction had 7 bases not matched to a gene; V was cut back by 2 bases and J by 2 bases. The CDR3 here is CASSLWAGETTDTQYF. The CDR3 DNA is TGTGCCAGCAGCTTATGGGCGGGAGAAACCACAGATACGCAGTATTTT.

Only a few counts were recorded for this clonotype. The chain has TRBV10-3 and TRBJ1-5; D remains ambiguous. The CDR3 loop spans 15 amino acids. V shed 0 bases and J shed 3 bases, with 9 bases lying between them. CDR1 and CDR2 from the germline V gene are ENHRY and SYGVKD. CDR3 coding DNA: TGTGCCATCAGTGAGTCGACGGCTGACAATCAGCCCCAGCATTTT. The encoded protein is CAISESTADNQPQHF.

This clonotype was observed a few times. This sequence joins TRBV29-1 and TRBJ2-5, with D possibly being TRBD1 (5 bases). The CDR3 runs to 13 residues. Germline CDR1 reads SQVTM; CDR2 reads ANQGSEA. The V and J ends lost 2 bases and 5 bases respectively, with 12 bases between them. The CDR3 sequence: CSVERWGWETQYF. The CDR3 nucleotides read TGCAGCGTTGAAAGGTGGGGCTGGGAGACCCAGTACTTC. Filled out from reference TRBV29-1 and TRBJ2-5, the complete variable domain reads SAVISQKPSRDICQRGTSLTIQCQVDSQVTMMFWYRQQPGQSLTLIATANQGSEATYESGFVIDKFPISRPNLTFSTLTVSNMSPEDSSIYLCSVERWGWETQYFGPGTRLLVL.

The V call is TRBV12-3 or TRBV12-4, the J call TRBJ1-2, with a possible D match to TRBD1 (5 bases). Trimming took 4 bases from V and 8 from J, leaving 20 bases between them. This CDR3 spans 15 amino acids. The CDR3 DNA sequence: TGTGCCAGCAGTTCCACCTCCCGGGACTTAGGGGGCTACACCTTC. This sequence encodes CASSSTSRDLGGYTF.

The chain combines TRBV30 with TRBJ2-7, with D tentatively TRBD2 (5 bases). The germline V and J ends were trimmed by 4 bases and 2 bases, with 12 bases remaining between them. The germline V gene has CDR1 GTSNPN and CDR2 SVGIG (reference sequence). This CDR3 is built from 13 residues. Here the CDR3 reads CAWNEGAAYEQYF. The CDR3 DNA is TGTGCCTGGAACGAGGGAGCAGCCTACGAGCAGTACTTC. The complete variable domain, with remaining parts taken from reference TRBV30 and TRBJ2-7, reads SQTIHQWPATLVQPVGSPLSLECTVEGTSNPNLYWYRQAAGRGLQLLFYSVGIGQISSEVPQNLSASRPQDRQFILSSKKLLLSDSGFYLCAWNEGAAYEQYFGPGTRLTVT.

This clonotype has just a few counts. V usage is TRBV20-1 and J usage is TRBJ1-1; unclear D gene. This CDR3 is built from 15 residues. V was clipped by 0 bases and J by 1 base, with 12 bases between them. CDR1 and CDR2 from the germline V gene are DFQATT and SNEGSKA (reference sequence). This CDR3 is CSARDRGGSNTEAFF. The DNA of the CDR3 is TGCAGTGCTAGAGATCGTGGCGGTTCGAACACTGAAGCTTTCTTT.

This clonotype came up a few times. The chain links TRBV29-1 to TRBJ2-1; D call uncertain. CDR3 length: 12 residues. Trimming removed 1 base at V and 9 bases at J, with 10 bases between. Germline CDR1 is SQVTM and CDR2 is ANQGSEA. CDR3 nucleotides: TGCAGCGTTGAAGGCCATATGGTTGAGCAGTTCTTC. It translates to CSVEGHMVEQFF.

V and J are TRBV6-2 or TRBV6-3 and TRBJ1-1, with TRBD1 identical over 8 bases. J lost 4 bases, V lost 5 bases, and 6 bases had no gene match. Germline CDR1 is MNHEY and CDR2 is SVGEGT. The CDR3 spans 14 residues. The CDR3 reads CASSKFRGLTEAFF. The CDR3 nucleotides read TGTGCCAGCAGTAAATTCAGGGGGCTCACTGAAGCTTTCTTT.

This clonotype was detected ten times or more. The CDR3 DNA follows: TGTGCCATCAGTGAGTCTTCAGGGGGAACTGAGCAGTTCTTC. It translates to CAISESSGGTEQFF. The chain has TRBV10-3 and TRBJ2-1; 7 nucleotides align to TRBD1. The trim removed 0 bases at V and 9 bases at J, leaving 5 bases unmatched. The CDR3 loop spans 14 amino acids. From germline, CDR1 is ENHRY and CDR2 SYGVKD.

V usage is TRBV2 and J usage is TRBJ1-6; D might be TRBD1 (6 bases). CDR1 is SNHLY, CDR2 FYNNEI, per germline. Trimming pared 6 bases from V and 9 bases from J, leaving 15 bases between. The CDR3 sequence is 14 residues long. In nucleotides, the CDR3 is TGTGCCAGCAGGGGGACACTTGGACTTTCACCCCTCCACTTT. Translated, it gives CASRGTLGLSPLHF. Complete variable domain (other parts from reference TRBV2 and TRBJ1-6): EPEVTQTPSHQVTQMGQEVILRCVPISNHLYFYWYRQILGQKVEFLVSFYNNEISEKSEIFDDQFSVERPDGSNFTLKIRSTKLEDSAMYFCASRGTLGLSPLHFGNGTRLTVT.

This clonotype was observed a handful of times. The chain recombines TRBV20-1 with TRBJ1-4, with D maybe TRBD1 (6 bases). CDR1 is DFQATT and CDR2 is SNEGSKA in the germline V gene (reference sequence). The CDR3 has 12 residues. V was trimmed by 0 bases and J by 12 bases, leaving 11 bases between them. Here the CDR3 reads CSARDVHRELFF. The CDR3 bases are TGCAGTGCTAGAGATGTGCACAGGGAACTGTTTTTT.

The chain has TRBV5-6 and TRBJ2-1; weak D call: TRBD2 (6 bases). The ends were cut back, 2 bases at V and 9 bases at J, with 15 bases in the middle. CDR1 is SGHDT and CDR2 is YYEEEE in the germline V gene. There are 14 residues in the CDR3. CDR3 sequence reads: CASSLSSGVGEQFF. The CDR3 DNA sequence: TGTGCCAGCAGCTTAAGCTCGGGAGTCGGTGAGCAGTTCTTC.

The gene calls are TRBV19 and TRBJ1-6, with D perhaps matching TRBD1 (5 bases). This CDR3 is built from 14 residues. The V gene's germline CDR1 is LNHDA and CDR2 SQIVND (reference sequence). Between the trimmed V and J ends, which lost 3 bases and 10 bases, there was a span of 13 bases. The CDR3 reads CASSMRGTGSPLHF. CDR3 DNA sequence: TGTGCCAGTAGTATGCGGGGGACGGGGTCACCCCTCCACTTT. Variable domain in full (rest from reference TRBV19 and TRBJ1-6): DGGITQSPKYLFRKEGQNVTLSCEQNLNHDAMYWYRQDPGQGLRLIYYSQIVNDFQKGDIAEGYSVSREKKESFPLTVTSAQKNPTAFYLCASSMRGTGSPLHFGNGTRLTVT.

The chain employs TRBV7-8 and TRBJ1-4, with D uncertain. The CDR3 is 20 residues long. Germline loops: CDR1 SGHVS, CDR2 FQNEAQ. V lost 3 bases to trimming and J lost 8 bases, with 31 bases between them. The CDR3 protein is CASSFGDRAPREARPEKLFF. The CDR3 region has the DNA TGTGCCAGCAGCTTCGGGGATAGGGCCCCCCGAGAAGCGAGACCCGAAAAACTGTTTTTT. Filled out from reference TRBV7-8 and TRBJ1-4, the complete variable domain reads GAGVSQSPRYKVAKRGQDVALRCDPISGHVSLFWYQQALGQGPEFLTYFQNEAQLDKSGLPSDRFFAERPEGSVSTLKIQRTQQEDSAVYLCASSFGDRAPREARPEKLFFGSGTQLSVL.

This chain uses TRBV12-5 with TRBJ1-1; 7 bases match TRBD1. J lost 5 bases, V lost 4 bases, and 10 bases had no gene match. There are 15 residues in the CDR3. CDR1 is LGHNT and CDR2 is FRNRAP in the germline V gene. The CDR3 is CASGSVQGRGTEAFF. In DNA form, the CDR3 reads TGTGCTAGTGGTTCGGTACAGGGGCGGGGGACTGAAGCTTTCTTT.

In its sample, this clonotype was seen a few times. The J gene is TRBJ2-7, the V gene TRBV5-1, with D possibly called TRBD1 or TRBD2 (5 bases each). V was shortened by 0 bases and J by 5 bases, with 15 bases between the two germline ends. This CDR3 region has 15 residues. In germline, CDR1 is SGHRS, CDR2 YFSETQ. CDR3 in amino acids: CASSLGAGLGDEQYF. CDR3 sequence (DNA): TGCGCCAGCAGCTTGGGGGCAGGATTGGGGGACGAGCAGTACTTC.

This clonotype was seen a handful of times. In DNA, the CDR3 is TGTGCCAGCAGCTTGGGAGGCCTCAACAATGAGCAGTTCTTC. Encoded protein: CASSLGGLNNEQFF. This chain links TRBV5-5 with TRBJ2-1; D is unresolved. Trimming pared 0 bases from V and 5 bases from J, leaving 9 bases between. CDR1 is SGHKS, CDR2 YYEKEE, per germline (reference sequence). This CDR3 is built from 14 residues.

The gene calls are TRBV7-8 and TRBJ1-5; D ambiguous. Germline CDR1 SGHVS, CDR2 FQNEAQ. Trimming shortened V by 2 bases and J by 2 bases, and 7 bases separated the two germline ends. The CDR3 totals 14 residues. The CDR3 coding sequence is TGTGCCAGCAGCTTACATGGCGGCAATCAGCCCCAGCATTTT. Translated: CASSLHGGNQPQHF.

This sequence joins TRBV4-1 and TRBJ2-2; D assignment may be TRBD1 or TRBD2 (6 bases each). Germline CDR1 MGHRA, CDR2 YSYEKL. V dropped 1 base and J dropped 6 bases, with 12 bases sitting between them. The length of the CDR3 is 15 residues. The CDR3 reads CASSQVWGAAGELFF. CDR3 nucleotides: TGCGCCAGCAGCCAAGTCTGGGGGGCGGCCGGGGAGCTGTTTTTT.

This chain uses TRBV12-3 or TRBV12-4 with TRBJ2-6; 9 bases match TRBD1. After removal of 7 bases from V and 0 bases from J, the junction contained 1 base not matched to a gene. The CDR3 loop spans 15 amino acids. CDR3 in amino acids: CASKTGGSGANVLTF. DNA for the CDR3: TGTGCCAGCAAGACAGGGGGCTCTGGGGCCAACGTCCTGACTTTC.

This clonotype was seen more than once but under ten times. The genes are TRBV11-2 and TRBJ1-6, with 10 positions matching TRBD1. The CDR3 consists of 16 residues. Per germline, CDR1 SGHAT and CDR2 FQNNGV. After removal of 2 bases from V and 9 bases from J, the junction contained 7 bases not matched to a gene. This CDR3 is CASSLWTGGLSSPLHF. CDR3 DNA: TGTGCCAGCAGCTTATGGACAGGGGGGTTAAGTTCACCCCTCCACTTT.

CDR3 DNA sequence: TGTGCCAGCAGCCAAGGACAGGGGACGGTCTACGAGCAGTACTTC. This gives the protein CASSQGQGTVYEQYF. J is TRBJ2-7 and V is TRBV4-2, with 8 bases lining up with TRBD1. This CDR3 contains 15 residues. Germline trimming cut 1 base from V and 3 bases from J; bases unmatched to any gene: 5. Germline CDR1 and CDR2: LGHNA and YNFKEQ.

On this clonotype itself: One end of the junction does not line up with germline, which may come from a read error. The CDR3 spells CASSRGLQGRFQYF. The CDR3 DNA reads TGTGCCAGCAGTCGGGGCTTGCAGGGTAGATTCCAATACTTC. This chain joins TRBV6-1 and TRBJ1-2; weak D call: TRBD1 (5 bases). The CDR3 spans 14 residues. Germline V lookup: CDR1 MNHNS, CDR2 SASEGT.